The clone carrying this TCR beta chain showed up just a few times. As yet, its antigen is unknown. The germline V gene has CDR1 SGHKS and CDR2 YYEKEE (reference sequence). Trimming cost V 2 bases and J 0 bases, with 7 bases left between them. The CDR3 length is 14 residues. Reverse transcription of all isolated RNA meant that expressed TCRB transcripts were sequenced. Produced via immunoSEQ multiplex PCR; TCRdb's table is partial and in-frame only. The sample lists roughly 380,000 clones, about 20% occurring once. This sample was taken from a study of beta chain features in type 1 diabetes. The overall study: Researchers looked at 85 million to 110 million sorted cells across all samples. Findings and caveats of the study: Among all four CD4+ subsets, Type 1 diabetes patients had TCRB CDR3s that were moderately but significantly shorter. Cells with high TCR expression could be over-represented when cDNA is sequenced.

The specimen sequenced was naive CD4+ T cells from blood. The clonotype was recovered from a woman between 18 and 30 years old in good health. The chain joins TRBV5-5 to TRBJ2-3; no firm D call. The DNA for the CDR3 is TGTGCCAGCAGCTTCTTCGGGAGCACAGATACGCAGTATTTT. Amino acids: CASSFFGSTDTQYF.